Listed here are 7 T cell receptor beta chains from one sample, sequenced in a study of blood T cell repertoires in COVID-19 (dated by TCRdb to the early 2020s). The library came from the immunoSEQ multiplex PCR assay. The source is immuneACCESS, and TCRdb retained only in-frame sequences with V and J called. Part of the clones is not carried over; for the studies checked, unresolved V genes explain less than half of this, and the remainder is unexplained. The sample table shows about 140,000 clones, and 88% are seen once. The biggest ten clones account for around 1.7% of the sample. Material: peripheral blood. These receptors all stem from a woman aged 45-59 years with acute or convalescent COVID-19.

This clone is a singleton in its sample. This chain joins TRBV5-4 and TRBJ2-7; D is possibly TRBD1 (6 bases). Germline V gene lookup returns CDR1 SGHNT and CDR2 YYREEE (reference sequence). CDR3 length equals 15 residues. Trimming took 3 bases from V and 6 from J, leaving 19 bases between them. The CDR3 sequence is CASSSPPGHRLEQYF. CDR3 coding DNA: TGTGCCAGCAGCTCCCCTCCGGGACACCGGCTCGAGCAGTACTTC.

The rearrangement links TRBV5-1 to TRBJ2-1; D is possibly TRBD2 (6 bases). CDR3 size: 15 residues. V dropped 3 bases and J dropped 3 bases, with 13 bases sitting between them. CDR1 is SGHRS, CDR2 YFSETQ, per germline. In DNA, the CDR3 is TGCGCCAGCAGCTCCTCCGGGGGTTTCTACAATGAGCAGTTCTTC. Translation gives CASSSSGGFYNEQFF.

The chain recombines TRBV11-1 with TRBJ1-6; no clear D gene. Trimming stripped 3 bases from V and 6 bases from J, with 9 bases between. CDR1 is SGHAT and CDR2 is FQDESV in the germline V gene (reference sequence). This CDR3 region has 14 residues. The CDR3 protein is CASSFMTGNSPLHF. The CDR3 DNA reads TGTGCCAGCAGCTTCATGACGGGTAATTCACCCCTCCACTTT.

This clone appeared once. The rearrangement joins TRBV3-1 (or the pseudogene TRBV3-2) to TRBJ2-6; 10 nucleotides line up with TRBD1. The CDR3 runs 19 residues. CDR1 LGHDT and CDR2 YNNKEL come from the germline V gene (reference sequence). The V segment lost 0 bases and the J segment 0 bases; nucleotides outside the gene matches: 5. CDR3 coding DNA: TGTGCCAGCAGCCAAGATTGGGACAGGGGTTTCTCTGGGGCCAACGTCCTGACTTTC. This codes for CASSQDWDRGFSGANVLTF.

This chain joins TRBV27 and TRBJ2-1; the match to TRBD2 covers 10 bases. CDR3 length equals 17 residues. V shed 5 bases and J 4 bases; nucleotides not matched to a gene: 11. CDR1 and CDR2 (germline): MNHEY, SMNVEV (reference sequence). The CDR3 coding sequence is TGTGCCAGCAGTCGGACTAGCGGTCGTAGCAATTACAATGAGCAGTTCTTC. It yields the protein CASSRTSGRSNYNEQFF.

The chain couples TRBV25-1 to TRBJ1-5; the D gene is possibly TRBD1 (6 bases). Germline V gene data show CDR1 as MGHDK and CDR2 as SYGVNS. The V end was cut by 2 bases, the J end by 2 bases, with 13 bases between. This CDR3 has 16 amino acids. The CDR3 protein is CASSETRTAGNQPQHF. Written as DNA, the CDR3 is TGTGCCAGCAGTGAAACCCGGACAGCTGGCAATCAGCCCCAGCATTTT.

The chain couples TRBV6-5 to TRBJ1-1, with D hard to call. This CDR3 contains 14 residues. Germline CDR1 and CDR2: MNHEY and SVGAGI. V was shortened by 4 bases and J by 1 base, with 10 bases between the two germline ends. The CDR3 loop is CASSSHGENTEAFF. The CDR3 DNA is TGTGCCAGCAGTTCTCACGGTGAGAACACTGAAGCTTTCTTT.